The 8 T cell receptor beta chains below were found in one sample sequenced in a study of shared clonotypes between healthy human individuals. Naive CD8 populations comprised CD45RO-negative cells positively selected for CCR7, excluding terminally differentiated effector memory CD45RA+ cells. Generated by immunoSEQ multiplex PCR, the TCRdb table keeps only in-frame clones and is missing some. The data contain 750,000 to 1,000,000 clones, about 91% of them singletons. The sequencing input was naive CD8+ T cells sorted from blood. Source of these receptors: a man younger than 45 in good health.

V is TRBV4-1 and J is TRBJ2-7, with 12 bases identical to TRBD2. J lost 6 bases, V lost 4 bases, and 10 bases had no gene match. CDR1 and CDR2 from the germline V gene are MGHRA and YSYEKL. The CDR3 runs to 16 residues. CDR3 sequence (DNA): TGCGCCAGCAGCCTTACCGCTAGCGGGAGGGTCGGCGAGCAGTACTTC. The encoded protein is CASSLTASGRVGEQYF.

The rearrangement joins TRBV14 to TRBJ1-1; possible D gene TRBD1, 5 bases. The CDR3 is 14 amino acids. Germline CDR1 and CDR2: SGHDN and FVKESK. Trimming left V 4 bases short and J 3 bases short, with 12 bases between. CDR3 in amino acids: CASSRTGGDTEAFF. Here the CDR3 DNA reads TGTGCCAGCAGCCGTACAGGCGGGGACACTGAAGCTTTCTTT.

The chain's CDR3 is CASSLGSRGKRDTQYF. CDR3 sequence (DNA): TGTGCCAGCAGCTTGGGTTCGAGGGGGAAGAGAGATACGCAGTATTTT. This sequence joins TRBV5-6 and TRBJ2-3; D possibly corresponds to TRBD1 (6 bases). Trimming shortened V by 0 bases and J by 5 bases, and 16 bases separated the two germline ends. The CDR3 covers 16 residues. CDR1 is SGHDT and CDR2 is YYEEEE in the germline V gene.

The rearrangement joins TRBV19 to TRBJ2-4; TRBD2 matches at 12 bases. With 6 bases clipped from V and 8 bases from J, the junction kept 5 bases outside the gene matches. This CDR3 is 14 amino acids long. Per the germline V gene, CDR1 is LNHDA and CDR2 is SQIVND (reference sequence). The CDR3 DNA sequence: TGTGCCAGTAGCCAACTAGCGGGAGGACACATTCAGTACTTC. This encodes CASSQLAGGHIQYF.

The rearrangement links TRBV27 to TRBJ2-3; D is unresolved. The CDR3 consists of 13 residues. Germline loops: CDR1 MNHEY, CDR2 SMNVEV (reference sequence). With 5 bases removed from V and 8 bases from J, the gap between germline ends came to 14 bases. The CDR3 loop is CASSVGRTGTQYF. CDR3 nucleotide sequence: TGTGCCAGCAGTGTTGGCCGAACGGGTACGCAGTATTTT.

The V and J genes are TRBV9 and TRBJ2-3, with TRBD2 as a possible D gene (6 bases). The CDR3 totals 14 residues. Germline CDR1 is SGDLS and CDR2 is YYNGEE. Trimming removed 6 bases from V and 2 bases from J, with 13 bases in between. The CDR3 reads CASTGTELTDTQYF. Written as DNA, the CDR3 is TGTGCCAGCACCGGGACTGAGCTCACAGATACGCAGTATTTT. Full variable domain (outside the CDR3, taken from reference TRBV9 and TRBJ2-3): DSGVTQTPKHLITATGQRVTLRCSPRSGDLSVYWYQQSLDQGLQFLIQYYNGEERAKGNILERFSAQQFPDLHSELNLSSLELGDSALYFCASTGTELTDTQYFGPGTRLTVL.

The chain uses TRBV30 and TRBJ2-1, with 8 bases matching TRBD2. In germline, CDR1 is GTSNPN, CDR2 SVGIG (reference sequence). CDR3 length equals 16 residues. The V and J ends lost 1 base and 2 bases, in that order; junction bases with no gene match: 7. The CDR3 loop reads CAWSGEREPTYNEQFF. CDR3 DNA sequence: TGTGCCTGGAGTGGGGAGCGGGAGCCGACCTACAATGAGCAGTTCTTC.

This chain joins TRBV2 and TRBJ2-2, with a tentative D call TRBD2 (7 bases). Per the germline V gene, CDR1 is SNHLY and CDR2 is FYNNEI. Between the trimmed V and J ends, which lost 9 bases and 6 bases, there was a span of 23 bases. This CDR3 region has 16 residues. The CDR3 loop reads CASTQPGGHGAGELFF. In DNA form, the CDR3 reads TGTGCCAGTACCCAACCCGGGGGGCATGGAGCCGGGGAGCTGTTTTTT.